This T cell receptor (beta chain) was profiled in a study of regulatory T cells in long-lasting Graves disease. Time point given: newly diagnosed GD, antithyroid drugs for less than 3 months. PBMC-extracted RNA yielded the TCR library. CDR3 length: 13 residues. V was shortened by 3 bases and J by 9 bases, with 12 bases between the two germline ends. Assembly of TCR beta libraries relied on iRepertoire HTBI primers together with Arm-PCR of CDR3 regions. TCRdb analysed the multiplex PCR reads with MiXCR anew, one entry per CDR3 protein. The sample has some 490,000 distinct CDR3 sequences, about 12% seen once. Separately, the same data were catalogued under a study of T cells in Graves' hyperthyroidism and ophthalmopathy.

The source is a woman aged 25 to 39 with Graves disease. Sequencing used peripheral blood mononuclear cells (PBMCs), obtained at new diagnosis, from a patient treated with antithyroid drugs. The chain couples TRBV12-3 or TRBV12-4 to TRBJ2-1; D tentatively fits TRBD1 or TRBD2 (5 bases each). CDR3 bases: TGTGCCAGCAGTTTGGGAGACAGCCGTGAGCAGTTCTTC. Its translation is CASSLGDSREQFF.